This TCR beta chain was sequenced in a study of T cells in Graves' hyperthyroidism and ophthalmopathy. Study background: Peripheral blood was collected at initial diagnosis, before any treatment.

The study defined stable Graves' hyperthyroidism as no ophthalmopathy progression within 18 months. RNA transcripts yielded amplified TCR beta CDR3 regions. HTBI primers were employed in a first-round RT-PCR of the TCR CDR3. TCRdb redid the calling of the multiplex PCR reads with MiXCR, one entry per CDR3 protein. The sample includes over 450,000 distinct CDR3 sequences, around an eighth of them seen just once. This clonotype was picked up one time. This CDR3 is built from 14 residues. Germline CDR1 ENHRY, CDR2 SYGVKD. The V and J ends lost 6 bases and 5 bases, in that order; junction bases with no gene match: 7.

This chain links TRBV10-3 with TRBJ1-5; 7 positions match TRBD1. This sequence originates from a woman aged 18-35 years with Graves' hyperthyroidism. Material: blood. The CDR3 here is CAISAGQNHQPQHF. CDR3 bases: TGTGCCATCAGCGCGGGACAGAATCATCAGCCCCAGCATTTT.